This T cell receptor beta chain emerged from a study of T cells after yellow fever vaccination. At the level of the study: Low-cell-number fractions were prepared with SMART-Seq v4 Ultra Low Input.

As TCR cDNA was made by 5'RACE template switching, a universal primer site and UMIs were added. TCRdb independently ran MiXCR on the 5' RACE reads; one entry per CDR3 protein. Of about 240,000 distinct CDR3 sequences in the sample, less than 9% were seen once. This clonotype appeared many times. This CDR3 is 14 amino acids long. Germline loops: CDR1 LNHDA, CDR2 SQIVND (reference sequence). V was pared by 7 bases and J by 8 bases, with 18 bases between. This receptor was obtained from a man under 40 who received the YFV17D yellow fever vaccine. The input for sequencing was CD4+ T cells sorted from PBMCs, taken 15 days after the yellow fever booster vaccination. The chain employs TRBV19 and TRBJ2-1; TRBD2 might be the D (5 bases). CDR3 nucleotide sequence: TGTGCCAGTACCCGGGATCGAGGGAGTGATGAGCAGTTCTTC. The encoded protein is CASTRDRGSDEQFF.